The 17 T cell receptor beta chains below were found in one sample sequenced in a study of CD8+CD57+ T cells in acquired aplastic anemia. Researchers used genomic DNA as the template to profile TCR beta VDJ and CDR3. Using its own MiXCR run on the reads, TCRdb lists one record per CDR3 protein. The sample carries some 410,000 distinct CDR3 sequences, about two thirds recorded once. Material: sorted CD4+, CD8+, or CD8+CD57+ T cells (not recorded which) from PBMCs. The receptors stem from a human donor in good health, serving as a control.

CDR3 nucleotide sequence: TGTGCCAGCAGCATAGGACCCGAACCAGGCTTCCACTTT. It yields the protein CASSIGPEPGFHF. The J gene is TRBJ1-6, the V gene TRBV7-4; D is uncertain. The CDR3 spans 13 residues. Germline CDR1 is SGHVT and CDR2 is SQSDAQ. Trimming removed 5 bases from V and 17 bases from J, with 19 bases in between.

This clonotype occurred many times. This chain links TRBV5-8 with TRBJ2-3, with D possibly called TRBD1 or TRBD2 (6 bases each). V was pared by 1 base and J by 1 base, with 10 bases between. The CDR3 totals 15 residues. Looked up from germline, CDR1 is SGHTS and CDR2 is YDEGEE. The CDR3 DNA is TGTGCCAGCAGCTTGAAGGGGGGACGCACAGATACGCAGTATTTT. It specifies CASSLKGGRTDTQYF.

This sequence joins TRBV29-1 and TRBJ2-3; D is ambiguous. Per germline, CDR1 SQVTM and CDR2 ANQGSEA. CDR3 length: 12 amino acids. Trimming took off 7 bases at V and 2 bases at J, with 10 bases between the two ends. In nucleotides, the CDR3 is TGCAGCGGAAGGCCACCCACAGATACGCAGTATTTT. It encodes CSGRPPTDTQYF.

This clonotype occurred many times. The chain links TRBV6-4 to TRBJ2-3; 9 nucleotides match TRBD2. There are 17 residues in the CDR3. J was trimmed by 3 bases and V by 0 bases; bases with no gene match: 7. The germline V gene encodes CDR1 MRHNA and CDR2 SNTAGT. Here the CDR3 reads CASSDSWASGETDTQYF. CDR3 nucleotide sequence: TGTGCCAGCAGTGACTCCTGGGCTAGCGGGGAAACAGATACGCAGTATTTT.

The gene calls are TRBV11-1 and TRBJ1-2, with TRBD1 matching 8 bases. CDR1 SGHAT and CDR2 FQDESV come from the germline V gene (reference sequence). CDR3 size: 16 residues. V lost 0 bases to trimming and J lost 0 bases; unmatched junction nucleotides: 3. The CDR3 loop reads CASSLAGQDANYGYTF. The CDR3 bases are TGTGCCAGCAGCTTAGCGGGACAGGACGCTAACTATGGCTACACCTTC.

The chain has TRBV7-2 and TRBJ2-1, with 8 bases lining up with TRBD2. The CDR3 contains 15 residues. The ends lost 4 bases at V and 16 bases at J; junction bases unmatched: 18. The germline CDR1 and CDR2 sequences are SGHTA and FQGNSA. The CDR3 is CASSSRGEANTQYFF. CDR3 coding DNA: TGTGCCAGCAGCTCGCGGGGGGAGGCAAATACGCAGTATTTCTTC.

The chain links TRBV5-1 to TRBJ2-5, with D perhaps matching TRBD2 (5 bases). CDR3 size: 14 residues. The ends were cut back, 4 bases at V and 6 bases at J, with 16 bases in the middle. Germline assignment: CDR1 SGHRS and CDR2 YFSETQ. This CDR3 is CASSPDASNQTQYF. The CDR3 DNA is TGCGCCAGCAGCCCGGACGCTAGCAATCAGACCCAGTACTTC.

For this clonotype: One junction end disagrees with the germline gene, perhaps due to a read error. The chain employs TRBV15 and TRBJ1-6; D call uncertain. Germline V gene sequence: CDR1 LNHNV, CDR2 YYDKDF (reference sequence). The CDR3 extends over 13 amino acids. The CDR3 bases are TGTGCCACCAGCTTAGCTTCCGGTTCACCCCTCCATTTT. Its translation: CATSLASGSPLHF.

On this clonotype itself: Here the CDR3 omits its conserved ending phenylalanine or tryptophan, so a read error is the likely source. The limits of the CDR3 on the DNA are not certain, so only TCRdb's listed CDR3 is given. CDR3 in amino acids: CSARAGGNQL. The genes are TRBV20-1 and TRBJ1-2; TRBD1, the table's D call, was not compared with the DNA. Germline V lookup: CDR1 DFQATT, CDR2 SNEGSKA (reference sequence). The CDR3 length is 10 residues, termini included.

About this clonotype: Without the conserved terminal phenylalanine or tryptophan, this CDR3 likely stems from a read error. The DNA is omitted, as the CDR3 cannot be located on it reliably, and the CDR3 follows TCRdb's listing. V and J are TRBV7-9 and TRBJ2-3; the D call in the table, TRBD2, was not verified against the DNA. The germline V gene has CDR1 SEHNR and CDR2 FQNEAQ (reference sequence). The CDR3 has 13 amino acids, counting both end residues. This CDR3 reads CATTPGMVFTPPL.

As regards this clonotype: At one end, the junction sequence differs from germline, possibly due to a read error. The chain carries TRBV15 and TRBJ1-3; D unclear. The germline gives CDR1 LNHNV, CDR2 YYDKDF (reference sequence). The CDR3 length is 16 residues. The CDR3 loop reads CATSRGSANYGITIYF. The CDR3 DNA reads TGTGCCACCAGCAGAGGGAGCGCCAACTATGGAATCACCATATATTTT.

This clonotype was recorded once. This sequence joins TRBV9 and TRBJ1-2; D ambiguous. The germline V gene encodes CDR1 SGDLS and CDR2 YYNGEE. The germline V and J ends were trimmed by 2 bases and 11 bases, with 19 bases remaining between them. The CDR3 spans 14 residues. The CDR3 DNA is TGTGCCAGCAGCGTGGGCGGGCACCCCTATAATTACACCTTC. This gives the protein CASSVGGHPYNYTF.

There are many counts of this clonotype. The rearrangement links TRBV25-1 to TRBJ2-5, with no clear D. The ends were cut back, 7 bases at V and 6 bases at J, with 12 bases in the middle. Germline CDR1 MGHDK, CDR2 SYGVNS. The CDR3 runs to 12 residues. The CDR3 nucleotides read TGTGCCAGCACCCTTCCTTCGAAGACCCAGTACTTC. It yields the protein CASTLPSKTQYF.

About this clonotype: The junction does not match germline at one end; this may be a read error. V is TRBV2 and J is TRBJ1-5; maybe TRBD1 (5 bases). The CDR3 spans 16 residues. CDR1 and CDR2 (germline): SNHLY, FYNNEI. CDR3 protein: CASSLRGDRNNPPQHF. The CDR3 DNA reads as TGTGCCAGCAGTTTGCGGGGGGATAGGAACAATCCGCCCCAGCATTTT.

A word on this clonotype: With a much larger clone just one base away, this may be a read error. The V call is TRBV6-1, the J call TRBJ2-2; 8 bases align to TRBD1. The CDR3 has 15 residues. With 6 bases clipped from V and 3 bases from J, the junction kept 6 bases outside the gene matches. Germline V gene data show CDR1 as MNHNS and CDR2 as SASEGT. The chain's CDR3 is CASSHRGVDTGELFF. As DNA, the CDR3 is TGTGCCAGCAGCCACAGGGGGGTCGACACCGGGGAGCTGTTTTTT.

Comment on this clonotype: The junction differs from germline at one of its ends, possibly a read error. The chain combines TRBV7-2 with TRBJ2-5; D unresolved. Germline loops: CDR1 SGHTA, CDR2 FQGNSA. The CDR3 contains 14 residues. The CDR3: CASSPQNYEEYFGF. In nucleotides, the CDR3 is TGTGCCAGCAGCCCACAGAACTACGAAGAGTACTTCGGGTTC.

The chain couples TRBV7-4 to TRBJ1-2; 8 bases align to TRBD1. The CDR3 consists of 13 residues. V shed 4 bases, J shed 8 bases, and the junction held 6 bases outside the gene matches. Germline V CDR1 and CDR2: SGHVT, SQSDAQ. CDR3 residues: CASSSITGGGYTF. CDR3 DNA: TGTGCCAGCAGCTCTATTACAGGGGGGGGCTACACCTTC.